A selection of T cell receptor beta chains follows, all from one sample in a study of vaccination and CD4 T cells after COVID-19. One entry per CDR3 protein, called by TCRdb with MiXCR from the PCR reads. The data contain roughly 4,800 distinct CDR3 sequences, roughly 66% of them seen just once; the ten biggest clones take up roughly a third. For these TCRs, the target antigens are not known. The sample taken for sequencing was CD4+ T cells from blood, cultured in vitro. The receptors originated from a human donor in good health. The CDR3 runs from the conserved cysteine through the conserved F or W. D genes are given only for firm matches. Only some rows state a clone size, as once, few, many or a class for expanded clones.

CDR3aa: CASSLEGGGNQPQHF
CDR3nt: TGTGCCAGCAGCTTAGAAGGGGGCGGCAATCAGCCCCAGCATTTT
v_gene: TRBV7-2
abundance: NA
j_gene: TRBJ1-5
d_gene: TRBD1

CDR3aa: CASSIRTVGTEAFF
CDR3nt: TGTGCCAGTAGTATAAGGACAGTAGGAACTGAAGCTTTCTTT
v_gene: TRBV19
abundance: NA
j_gene: TRBJ1-1
d_gene: NA

CDR3aa: CSARDGGTSTDTQYF
CDR3nt: TGCAGTGCTAGAGATGGGGGGACTAGCACAGATACGCAGTATTTT
v_gene: TRBV20-1
abundance: few
j_gene: TRBJ2-3
d_gene: NA

CDR3aa: CVSGTHGEQYF
CDR3nt: TGTGTTAGCGGGACCCATGGCGAGCAGTACTTC
v_gene: TRBV19
abundance: NA
j_gene: TRBJ2-7
d_gene: TRBD2

CDR3aa: CASSSRDPEINKMAMRETQYF
CDR3nt: TGTGCCAGCAGCTCCCGGGACCCAGAAATAAACAAAATGGCCATGCGGGAGACCCAGTACTTC
v_gene: TRBV14
abundance: NA
j_gene: TRBJ2-5
d_gene: NA

CDR3aa: CASSLDRKGDSNQPQHF
CDR3nt: TGTGCCAGCAGCTTAGATCGTAAGGGGGATAGCAATCAGCCCCAGCATTTT
v_gene: TRBV7-8
abundance: few
j_gene: TRBJ1-5
d_gene: NA

CDR3aa: CASSGQGGSGGYTF
CDR3nt: TGTGCCAGCAGTGGACAGGGTGGGAGTGGTGGCTACACCTTC
v_gene: TRBV2
abundance: few
j_gene: TRBJ1-2
d_gene: TRBD1

CDR3aa: CASGRRGETQYF
CDR3nt: TGTGCCAGCGGCCGGCGGGGGGAGACCCAGTACTTC
v_gene: TRBV6-1
abundance: NA
j_gene: TRBJ2-5
d_gene: TRBD2

CDR3aa: CSARDYFVGEDTQYF
CDR3nt: TGCAGTGCTAGAGATTATTTCGTGGGAGAAGATACGCAGTATTTT
v_gene: TRBV20-1
abundance: once
j_gene: TRBJ2-3
d_gene: NA

CDR3aa: CASSEALGGYGYTF
CDR3nt: TGTGCCAGCAGTGAAGCGCTCGGGGGCTATGGCTACACCTTC
v_gene: TRBV2
abundance: NA
j_gene: TRBJ1-2
d_gene: NA

CDR3aa: CASSEYIAGGALQGAQYF
CDR3nt: TGTGCCAGCAGTGAATATATAGCGGGAGGAGCACTGCAAGGGGCCCAGTACTTC
v_gene: TRBV25-1
abundance: NA
j_gene: TRBJ2-5
d_gene: TRBD2

CDR3aa: CASSVDVAGADTQYF
CDR3nt: TGTGCCAGCAGCGTAGATGTAGCGGGGGCAGATACGCAGTATTTT
v_gene: TRBV9
abundance: NA
j_gene: TRBJ2-3
d_gene: TRBD2

CDR3aa: CASSYGRQETQYF
CDR3nt: TGTGCCAGCAGTTACGGCAGGCAAGAGACCCAGTACTTC
v_gene: TRBV6-2/TRBV6-3
abundance: NA
j_gene: TRBJ2-5
d_gene: NA

CDR3aa: CSAPYRGANTGELFF
CDR3nt: TGCAGTGCGCCCTACCGGGGGGCGAACACCGGGGAGCTGTTTTTT
v_gene: TRBV20-1
abundance: NA
j_gene: TRBJ2-2
d_gene: TRBD2

CDR3aa: CSASFGAGSSTDTQYF
CDR3nt: TGCAGTGCTAGCTTCGGAGCGGGGTCTAGCACAGATACGCAGTATTTT
v_gene: TRBV20-1
abundance: few
j_gene: TRBJ2-3
d_gene: TRBD2

CDR3aa: CASSEGIRRGYTF
CDR3nt: TGTGCCAGTTCCGAGGGCATTCGGAGAGGCTACACCTTC
v_gene: TRBV6-1
abundance: NA
j_gene: TRBJ1-2
d_gene: NA

CDR3aa: CSAELGALQETQYF
CDR3nt: TGCAGTGCTGAGTTAGGAGCGTTACAAGAGACCCAGTACTTC
v_gene: TRBV20-1
abundance: NA
j_gene: TRBJ2-5
d_gene: NA

CDR3aa: CSASPPGTVKAFF
CDR3nt: TGCAGTGCCTCTCCGCCCGGGACAGTAAAGGCTTTCTTT
v_gene: TRBV20-1
abundance: few
j_gene: TRBJ1-1
d_gene: TRBD1

CDR3aa: CSADYPGTALSYGYTF
CDR3nt: TGCAGTGCGGATTATCCCGGGACCGCCTTATCCTATGGCTACACCTTC
v_gene: TRBV20-1
abundance: few
j_gene: TRBJ1-2
d_gene: NA

CDR3aa: CSARDQVSGSRSYNEQFF
CDR3nt: TGCAGTGCTAGAGATCAAGTGAGCGGGAGCAGGTCCTACAATGAGCAGTTCTTC
v_gene: TRBV20-1
abundance: NA
j_gene: TRBJ2-1
d_gene: TRBD2

CDR3aa: CASSRRTGRTGELFF
CDR3nt: TGTGCCAGCAGCCGTCGGACAGGCAGGACCGGGGAGCTGTTTTTT
v_gene: TRBV28
abundance: once
j_gene: TRBJ2-2
d_gene: TRBD1

CDR3aa: CATSRGTGQETQYF
CDR3nt: TGTGCCACCAGCAGAGGGACAGGCCAAGAGACCCAGTACTTC
v_gene: TRBV15
abundance: few
j_gene: TRBJ2-5
d_gene: TRBD1

CDR3aa: CASSFWGGEAFF
CDR3nt: TGTGCCAGCAGTTTCTGGGGAGGTGAAGCTTTCTTT
v_gene: TRBV27
abundance: NA
j_gene: TRBJ1-1
d_gene: NA

CDR3aa: CSASPVGGTDTQYF
CDR3nt: TGCAGTGCTTCCCCCGTGGGGGGTACAGATACGCAGTATTTT
v_gene: TRBV20-1
abundance: NA
j_gene: TRBJ2-3
d_gene: NA

CDR3aa: CASSLSIIGSLVNGYTF
CDR3nt: TGTGCCAGCAGTTTATCGATAATAGGGTCATTAGTGAATGGCTACACCTTC
v_gene: TRBV27
abundance: few
j_gene: TRBJ1-2
d_gene: NA

CDR3aa: CASSPAGGRETQYF
CDR3nt: TGTGCCAGCTCACCAGCAGGGGGCCGAGAGACCCAGTACTTC
v_gene: TRBV18
abundance: NA
j_gene: TRBJ2-5
d_gene: TRBD1

CDR3aa: CASSRGLTLGTDTQYF
CDR3nt: TGTGCCAGCAGCCGTGGACTAACTTTGGGCACAGATACGCAGTATTTT
v_gene: TRBV27
abundance: NA
j_gene: TRBJ2-3
d_gene: NA

CDR3aa: CASSQGVGGLADTQYF
CDR3nt: TGTGCCAGCAGCCAAGGAGTAGGAGGTCTTGCAGATACGCAGTATTTT
v_gene: TRBV14
abundance: NA
j_gene: TRBJ2-3
d_gene: NA

CDR3aa: CSARTGTNEKLFF
CDR3nt: TGCAGTGCAAGGACAGGGACTAATGAAAAACTGTTTTTT
v_gene: TRBV20-1
abundance: NA
j_gene: TRBJ1-4
d_gene: TRBD1

CDR3aa: CASSFRTALSYEQYF
CDR3nt: TGTGCCAGTAGTTTTCGGACAGCTCTCTCCTACGAGCAGTACTTC
v_gene: TRBV19
abundance: once
j_gene: TRBJ2-7
d_gene: NA

CDR3aa: CASSMRTGGNTIYF
CDR3nt: TGTGCCAGTAGTATGCGGACAGGTGGAAACACCATATATTTT
v_gene: TRBV19
abundance: NA
j_gene: TRBJ1-3
d_gene: TRBD1

CDR3aa: CASSYLGAAGGTEAFF
CDR3nt: TGTGCCAGCAGTTACTTGGGGGCGGCCGGAGGTACTGAAGCTTTCTTT
v_gene: TRBV6-5
abundance: NA
j_gene: TRBJ1-1
d_gene: NA

CDR3aa: CASSLAGGPNEQFF
CDR3nt: TGTGCCAGCAGTTTAGCGGGGGGCCCTAATGAGCAGTTCTTC
v_gene: TRBV27
abundance: few
j_gene: TRBJ2-1
d_gene: TRBD2

CDR3aa: CASRESAGLPYGYTF
CDR3nt: TGTGCCAGCAGGGAGTCCGCAGGCTTACCCTATGGCTACACCTTC
v_gene: TRBV6-1
abundance: few
j_gene: TRBJ1-2
d_gene: NA

CDR3aa: CASQPTTGNQPQHF
CDR3nt: TGTGCCAGTCAGCCGACTACAGGGAATCAGCCCCAGCATTTT
v_gene: TRBV2
abundance: NA
j_gene: TRBJ1-5
d_gene: NA

CDR3aa: CASRPTGDYGYTF
CDR3nt: TGTGCCAGCAGGCCTACAGGGGACTATGGCTACACCTTC
v_gene: TRBV12-3/TRBV12-4
abundance: few
j_gene: TRBJ1-2
d_gene: TRBD1

CDR3aa: CASRAWTGQEIDTQYF
CDR3nt: TGTGCCAGCCGGGCTTGGACGGGACAAGAAATAGATACGCAGTATTTT
v_gene: TRBV28
abundance: few
j_gene: TRBJ2-3
d_gene: NA

CDR3aa: CASNLAGGPYEQYF
CDR3nt: TGTGCCAGCAACCTAGCGGGAGGGCCCTACGAGCAGTACTTC
v_gene: TRBV6-1
abundance: NA
j_gene: TRBJ2-7
d_gene: TRBD2

CDR3aa: CASSTDSSF
CDR3nt: TGTGCCAGCAGCACGGACTCCTCCTTC
v_gene: TRBV7-9
abundance: NA
j_gene: TRBJ2-4
d_gene: NA

CDR3aa: CASSPVPSTGAAWQPQHF
CDR3nt: TGTGCCAGCAGTCCCGTACCCTCGACAGGGGCTGCTTGGCAGCCCCAGCATTTT
v_gene: TRBV28
abundance: NA
j_gene: TRBJ1-5
d_gene: TRBD1

CDR3aa: CASSLGVVAGGGETQYF
CDR3nt: TGTGCCAGCAGCTTAGGGGTGGTAGCGGGAGGTGGGGAGACCCAGTACTTC
v_gene: TRBV7-8
abundance: NA
j_gene: TRBJ2-5
d_gene: TRBD2

CDR3aa: CASSDRPESFLEGKAFF
CDR3nt: TGTGCCAGCAGTGACCGGCCCGAATCGTTTCTAGAAGGGAAAGCTTTCTTT
v_gene: TRBV6-1
abundance: once
j_gene: TRBJ1-1
d_gene: NA

CDR3aa: CASSLDPGTSFEQYF
CDR3nt: TGTGCCAGCAGCTTAGACCCCGGGACTAGTTTCGAGCAGTACTTC
v_gene: TRBV11-2
abundance: NA
j_gene: TRBJ2-7
d_gene: TRBD2

CDR3aa: CASSLDAGPAFGQYF
CDR3nt: TGTGCCAGCAGCTTAGATGCGGGTCCCGCTTTTGGGCAGTACTTC
v_gene: TRBV7-9
abundance: few
j_gene: TRBJ2-7
d_gene: NA

CDR3aa: CASSPGVVGSPLHF
CDR3nt: TGTGCCAGCAGCCCCGGGGTTGTCGGTTCACCCCTCCACTTT
v_gene: TRBV12-3/TRBV12-4
abundance: NA
j_gene: TRBJ1-6
d_gene: NA

CDR3aa: CASSSMGRGNQPQHF
CDR3nt: TGTGCCAGCAGCTCAATGGGAAGGGGCAATCAGCCCCAGCATTTT
v_gene: TRBV5-6
abundance: NA
j_gene: TRBJ1-5
d_gene: NA

CDR3aa: CASSPGSREVETQYF
CDR3nt: TGCGCCAGCAGCCCGGGTAGCAGGGAGGTCGAGACCCAGTACTTC
v_gene: TRBV5-1
abundance: few
j_gene: TRBJ2-5
d_gene: NA

CDR3aa: CASSPIRSPYNEQFF
CDR3nt: TGTGCCAGCAGTCCCATAAGAAGCCCCTACAATGAGCAGTTCTTC
v_gene: TRBV28
abundance: NA
j_gene: TRBJ2-1
d_gene: NA

CDR3aa: CASSNSSHPGGKLDTF
CDR3nt: TGTGCCAGCAGCAACTCTTCCCACCCGGGGGGCAAGCTTGACACCTTC
v_gene: TRBV7-9
abundance: NA
j_gene: TRBJ1-2
d_gene: NA

CDR3aa: CASTYRASNTEAFF
CDR3nt: TGTGCCAGCACATACAGGGCGTCGAACACTGAAGCTTTCTTT
v_gene: TRBV27
abundance: NA
j_gene: TRBJ1-1
d_gene: NA

CDR3aa: CAITAEKPGSYNEQFF
CDR3nt: TGTGCCATTACCGCCGAAAAGCCAGGGAGCTACAATGAGCAGTTCTTC
v_gene: TRBV15
abundance: NA
j_gene: TRBJ2-1
d_gene: NA

CDR3aa: CASSLESLKGRIAKNIQYF
CDR3nt: TGTGCCAGCAGCTTAGAGAGCCTCAAGGGACGGATAGCCAAAAACATTCAGTACTTC
v_gene: TRBV7-8
abundance: few
j_gene: TRBJ2-4
d_gene: NA